This TCR beta chain stems from a study of control samples from healthy donors and cancer patients. In regard to this clone: This CDR3 is also generated by other DNA sequences in the sample.

Produced via immunoSEQ multiplex PCR; TCRdb's table is partial and in-frame only. This sample has 200,000 or so clones; roughly 94% occur once, and the top ten carry more than 1.3%. Trimming shortened V by 3 bases and J by 2 bases, and 0 bases separated the two germline ends. Per the germline V gene, CDR1 is SGHTA and CDR2 is FQGNSA. The CDR3 covers 11 residues. This rearrangement joins TRBV7-2 to TRBJ2-3; D ambiguous. This clonotype originated in a man over 45 in good health. Sequenced: blood. CDR3 DNA sequence: TGTGCCAGCAGCTTCACAGATACGCAGTATTTT. Translating gives CASSFTDTQYF.